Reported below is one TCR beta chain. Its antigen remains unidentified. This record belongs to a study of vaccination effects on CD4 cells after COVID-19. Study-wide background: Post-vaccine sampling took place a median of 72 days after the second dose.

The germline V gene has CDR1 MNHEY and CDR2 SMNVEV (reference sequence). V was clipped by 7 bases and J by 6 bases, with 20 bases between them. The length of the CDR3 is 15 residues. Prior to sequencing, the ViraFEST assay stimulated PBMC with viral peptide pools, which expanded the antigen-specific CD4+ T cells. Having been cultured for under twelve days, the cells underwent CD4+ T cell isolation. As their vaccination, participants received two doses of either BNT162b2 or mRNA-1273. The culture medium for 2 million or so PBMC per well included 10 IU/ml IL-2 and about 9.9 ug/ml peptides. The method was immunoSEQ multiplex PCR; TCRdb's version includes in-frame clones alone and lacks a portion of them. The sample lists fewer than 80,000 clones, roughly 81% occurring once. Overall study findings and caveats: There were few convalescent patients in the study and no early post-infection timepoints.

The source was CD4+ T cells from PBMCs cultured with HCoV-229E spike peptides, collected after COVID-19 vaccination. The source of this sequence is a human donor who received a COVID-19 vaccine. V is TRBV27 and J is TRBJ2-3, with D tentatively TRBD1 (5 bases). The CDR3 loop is CASTLRGRVPDTQYF. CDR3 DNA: TGTGCCAGCACCCTAAGGGGCAGGGTGCCCGATACGCAGTATTTT.